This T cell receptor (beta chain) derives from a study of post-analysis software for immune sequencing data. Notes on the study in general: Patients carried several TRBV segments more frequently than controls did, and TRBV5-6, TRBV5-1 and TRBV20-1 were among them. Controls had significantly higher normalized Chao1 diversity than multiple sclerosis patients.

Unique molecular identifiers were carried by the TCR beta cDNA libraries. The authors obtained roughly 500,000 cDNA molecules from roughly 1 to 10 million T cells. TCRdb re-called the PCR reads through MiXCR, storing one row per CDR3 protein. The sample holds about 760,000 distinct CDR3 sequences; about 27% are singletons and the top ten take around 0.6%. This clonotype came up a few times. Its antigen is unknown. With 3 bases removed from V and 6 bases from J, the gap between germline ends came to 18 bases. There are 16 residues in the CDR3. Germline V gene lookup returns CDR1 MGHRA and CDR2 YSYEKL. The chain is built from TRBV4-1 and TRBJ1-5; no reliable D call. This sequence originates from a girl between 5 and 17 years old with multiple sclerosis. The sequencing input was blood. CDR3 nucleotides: TGCGCCAGCAGCCATCGGGTCAGACACGAGCCTCAGCCCCAGCATTTT. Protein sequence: CASSHRVRHEPQPQHF.